The count of the clone carrying this T cell receptor beta chain is one. Its specificity is not known. The data derive from a study of T cell responses to AZD1222 COVID-19 vaccine. General study results and limits: Researchers report vaccine-associated CD4 TCRs spanning spike, with dominance at 160-218 and 743-854.

Data came from immunoSEQ multiplex PCR; TCRdb stores just in-frame clones and leaves some out. The profile shows 86,000 or so clones, more than 90% of them singletons. Germline V gene sequence: CDR1 SGHAT, CDR2 FQDESV (reference sequence). CDR3 size: 16 residues. After removal of 2 bases from V and 8 bases from J, the junction contained 6 bases not matched to a gene. The chain links TRBV11-1 to TRBJ2-3; 14 bases agree with TRBD2. The receptor was isolated from an adult in good health. The material was peripheral blood, obtained on day 0 of AZD1222 vaccination. The CDR3 DNA is TGTGCCAGCAGCTTATCCGGGACTAGCGGGAGAGGTACGCAGTATTTT. Translation: CASSLSGTSGRGTQYF.